Following are 17 T cell receptor beta chains from one sample sequenced in a study of cytomegalovirus exposure and HLA in healthy donors. The PCR had 60 Vbeta and 13 Jbeta primers. The data were produced by immunoSEQ multiplex PCR, yet TCRdb's version contains in-frame clones alone and is incomplete. The table shows some 100,000 clones, with more than 60% occurring only once. Sequencing input: PBMCs. The receptors originated from a woman aged 18-29 years in good health and CMV-seropositive.

V and J are TRBV7-6 and TRBJ2-5; 8 bases are shared with TRBD1. Trimming took 3 bases from V and 2 from J; bases not matched to a gene: 2. CDR3 size: 14 residues. From germline, CDR1 is SGHVS and CDR2 FNYEAQ. CDR3 in amino acids: CASSLDRAQETQYF. As DNA, the CDR3 is TGTGCCAGCAGCTTGGACAGGGCACAAGAGACCCAGTACTTC. Together with reference TRBV7-6 and TRBJ2-5, the CDR3 gives the full variable domain: GAGVSQSPRYKVTKRGQDVALRCDPISGHVSLYWYRQALGQGPEFLTYFNYEAQQDKSGLPNDRFSAERPEGSISTLTIQRTEQRDSAMYRCASSLDRAQETQYFGPGTRLLVL.

This chain connects TRBV14 to TRBJ2-7; D ambiguous. V gave up 0 bases and J gave up 0 bases, with 3 bases separating them. There are 13 residues in the CDR3. From germline, CDR1 is SGHDN and CDR2 FVKESK. CDR3 bases: TGTGCCAGCAGCCAAGACAACTCCTACGAGCAGTACTTC. It specifies CASSQDNSYEQYF.

The genes are TRBV6-5 and TRBJ2-7; TRBD1 matches at 9 bases. The ends lost 7 bases at V and 4 bases at J; junction bases unmatched: 11. The germline gives CDR1 MNHEY, CDR2 SVGAGI. This CDR3 comprises 15 residues. The CDR3 region is CASKKPGQGLYEQYF. DNA of the CDR3: TGTGCCAGCAAAAAGCCGGGACAGGGCCTTTACGAGCAGTACTTC.

This chain links TRBV27 with TRBJ2-1; 10 positions agree with TRBD2. Germline V gives CDR1 MNHEY, CDR2 SMNVEV (reference sequence). V dropped 3 bases and J dropped 2; count of bases not matched to a gene: 1. The CDR3 sequence is 15 residues long. The DNA of the CDR3 is TGTGCCAGCAGTTTTGGACTAGCGGCCTACAATGAGCAGTTCTTC. This codes for CASSFGLAAYNEQFF.

In its sample, this clone was seen a few times. This chain joins TRBV28 and TRBJ2-6, with D tentatively TRBD2 (7 bases). Trimming shortened V by 11 bases and J by 3 bases, and 23 bases separated the two germline ends. The CDR3 totals 17 residues. CDR1 and CDR2 from the germline V gene are MDHEN and SYDVKM. CDR3 amino acids: CASGEGHGWGGANVLTF. The DNA of the CDR3 is TGTGCCTCAGGGGAGGGACACGGCTGGGGTGGGGCCAACGTCCTGACTTTC.

In this sample, this clone turned up a few times. One end of the junction varies from germline; a read error may be responsible. The chain recombines TRBV7-9 with TRBJ2-3; 9 bases map to TRBD1. The CDR3 contains 13 residues. Germline V gives CDR1 SEHNR, CDR2 FQNEAQ (reference sequence). The CDR3 nucleotides read TGTTCCAGTACTCTCGGGACAGGGATTGCGCAGTATTTT. It codes for CSSTLGTGIAQYF.

V is TRBV30 and J is TRBJ1-5; TRBD1 matches at 9 bases. With 2 bases clipped from V and 7 bases from J, the junction kept 6 bases outside the gene matches. CDR1 GTSNPN and CDR2 SVGIG come from the germline V gene (reference sequence). The CDR3 covers 14 residues. CDR3 DNA sequence: TGTGCCTGGAGTTCAACAGGGGGCAGGCAGCCCCAGCATTTT. Residues: CAWSSTGGRQPQHF.

This chain joins TRBV7-3 and TRBJ1-1, with 7 bases lining up with TRBD1. Per germline, CDR1 SGHTA and CDR2 FQGTGA. J was trimmed by 4 bases and V by 4 bases; bases with no gene match: 9. CDR3 length equals 15 residues. CDR3 loop: CASSYPGTASTEAFF. For the CDR3, the DNA is TGTGCCAGCAGCTATCCCGGGACAGCGAGCACTGAAGCTTTCTTT.

The V call is TRBV12-5, the J call TRBJ1-2; 9 nucleotides match TRBD1. The CDR3 totals 15 residues. Germline V lookup: CDR1 LGHNT, CDR2 FRNRAP. J gave up 5 bases and V 2 bases, and 6 bases lay outside the gene matches. CDR3 nucleotides: TGTGCTAGTGGTTTGCGCCGGGACAGGGAGTATGGCTACACCTTC. It translates to CASGLRRDREYGYTF.

The CDR3 DNA reads TGTGCCAGCAGCGCAGGGTCATCGGGAGAGACCCAGTACTTC. Translated, it gives CASSAGSSGETQYF. V gene TRBV7-6 combines with J gene TRBJ2-5; maybe TRBD1 (5 bases). CDR1 is SGHVS and CDR2 is FNYEAQ in the germline V gene. V gave up 5 bases and J gave up 4 bases, with 14 bases separating them. The CDR3 loop spans 14 amino acids.

This rearrangement joins TRBV4-3 to TRBJ2-1; weak D call: TRBD2 (5 bases). Germline values: CDR1 LGHNA, CDR2 YSLEER. V was cut by 0 bases and J by 9 bases, with 18 bases left in between. This CDR3 has 16 residues. As DNA, the CDR3 is TGCGCCAGCAGCCAAGATATCGGGTCCGGGGTCACTGAGCAGTTCTTC. It encodes CASSQDIGSGVTEQFF.

This rearrangement joins TRBV9 to TRBJ2-1; TRBD2 aligns across 10 bases. Trimming at V came to 1 base and at J to 4 bases, leaving 5 bases not matched to a gene. The CDR3 sequence is 16 residues long. Per the germline V gene, CDR1 is SGDLS and CDR2 is YYNGEE. CDR3 residues: CASSVPGLAFYNEQFF. CDR3 coding DNA: TGTGCCAGCAGCGTACCGGGACTAGCGTTTTACAATGAGCAGTTCTTC.

This clone appeared a few times. V is TRBV6-5 and J is TRBJ2-5; TRBD2 matches 8 bases. CDR3 length: 15 amino acids. Losses at the gene ends were 2 bases for V and 4 bases for J; bases not matched to a gene: 6. The germline CDR1 and CDR2 sequences are MNHEY and SVGAGI. The CDR3 here is CASSYPGLDGETQYF. CDR3 coding DNA: TGTGCCAGCAGTTACCCGGGACTAGATGGAGAGACCCAGTACTTC.

This chain uses TRBV27 with TRBJ2-2, with D possibly matching TRBD2 (6 bases). The CDR3 covers 16 residues. V lost 3 bases to trimming and J lost 1 base, with 12 bases between them. In germline, CDR1 is MNHEY, CDR2 SMNVEV (reference sequence). The CDR3 protein is CASSFFRRENTGELFF. CDR3 sequence (DNA): TGTGCCAGCAGTTTTTTTAGGCGGGAGAACACCGGGGAGCTGTTTTTT.

This rearrangement joins TRBV9 to TRBJ1-2, with 8 bases fitting TRBD1. The junction had 5 bases not matched to a gene; V was cut back by 3 bases and J by 4 bases. Germline V gives CDR1 SGDLS, CDR2 YYNGEE. The CDR3 runs to 14 residues. The CDR3 is CASSAQQGGYGYTF. CDR3 DNA: TGTGCCAGCAGCGCTCAACAGGGGGGCTATGGCTACACCTTC.

The chain links TRBV18 to TRBJ2-5, with 7 bases matching TRBD1. This CDR3 region has 14 residues. The junction had 7 bases not matched to a gene; V was cut back by 5 bases and J by 4 bases. CDR1 is KGHSH, CDR2 LQKENI, per germline. CDR3 sequence (DNA): TGTGCCAGCTCAACGACAGGGTCGGGAGAGACCCAGTACTTC. Protein: CASSTTGSGETQYF.

The CDR3 reads CASSAFLREGTYEQYF. CDR3 coding DNA: TGTGCCAGCAGCGCTTTTCTCCGGGAGGGTACCTACGAGCAGTACTTC. V and J are TRBV7-6 and TRBJ2-7; 8 positions match TRBD2. V gave up 5 bases and J gave up 2 bases; unmatched junction bases: 11. The CDR3 length is 16 residues. Germline CDR1 SGHVS, CDR2 FNYEAQ.